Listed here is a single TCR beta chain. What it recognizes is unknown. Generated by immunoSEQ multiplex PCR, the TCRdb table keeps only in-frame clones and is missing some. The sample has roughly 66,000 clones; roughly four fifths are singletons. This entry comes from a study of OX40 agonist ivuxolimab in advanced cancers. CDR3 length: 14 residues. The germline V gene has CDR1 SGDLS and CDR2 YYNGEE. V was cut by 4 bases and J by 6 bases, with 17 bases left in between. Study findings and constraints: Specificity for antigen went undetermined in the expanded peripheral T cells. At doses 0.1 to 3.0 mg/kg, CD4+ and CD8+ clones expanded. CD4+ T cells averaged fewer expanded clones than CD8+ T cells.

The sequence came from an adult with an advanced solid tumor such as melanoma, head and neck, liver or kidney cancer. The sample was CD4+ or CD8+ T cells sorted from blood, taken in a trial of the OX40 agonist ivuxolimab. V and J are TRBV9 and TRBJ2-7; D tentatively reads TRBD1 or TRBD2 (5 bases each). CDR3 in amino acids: CASSPEGTRGEQYF. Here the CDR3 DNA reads TGTGCCAGCAGCCCAGAAGGAACTAGGGGCGAGCAGTACTTC.